Listed below are T cell receptor beta chains from one sample, sequenced in a study of T cells in Graves' hyperthyroidism and ophthalmopathy. TCRdb redid the calling of the multiplex PCR reads with MiXCR, one entry per CDR3 protein. The profile shows around 520,000 distinct CDR3 sequences, 14% of them singletons. Material for sequencing was blood. The receptors originated from a woman between 18 and 30 years old with Graves' hyperthyroidism. Each CDR3 is given with its conserved first and last residue. Fields, in order: D gene, CDR3 length, J gene, V gene, clone size, CDR3 DNA, CDR3 protein. The D gene is left open where the match is weak. Some rows mark clone size as missing; the rest say once, few, many or name a class of expanded clone.

d_call: NA
cdr3_length: 14
j_call: TRBJ1-1
v_call: TRBV12-3/TRBV12-4
clone_size: many
cdr3_nt: TGTGCCAGCACCCCGGGTGGTCCTTGGGGTGAAGCTTTCTTT
cdr3_aa: CASTPGGPWGEAFF

d_call: TRBD1
cdr3_length: 17
j_call: TRBJ2-1
v_call: TRBV5-1
clone_size: many
cdr3_nt: TGCGCCAGCAGCAGAGGACAGGGCCTACTGATTGAGGATGAGCAGTTCTTC
cdr3_aa: CASSRGQGLLIEDEQFF

d_call: NA
cdr3_length: 14
j_call: TRBJ2-1
v_call: TRBV2
clone_size: many
cdr3_nt: TGTGCCAGCAGGGGGGACGTCGAATACAATGAGCAGTTCTTC
cdr3_aa: CASRGDVEYNEQFF

d_call: TRBD1
cdr3_length: 16
j_call: TRBJ2-1
v_call: TRBV7-9
clone_size: few
cdr3_nt: TGTGCCAGCACTCTGCGACAGGGGGACGGGGGCAATGAGCAGTTCTTC
cdr3_aa: CASTLRQGDGGNEQFF

d_call: NA
cdr3_length: 13
j_call: TRBJ2-3
v_call: TRBV29-1
clone_size: few
cdr3_nt: TGCAGCCACCGGCAGGAAGGCACAGATACGCAGTATTTT
cdr3_aa: CSHRQEGTDTQYF

d_call: NA
cdr3_length: 14
j_call: TRBJ2-1
v_call: TRBV19
clone_size: many
cdr3_nt: TGTGCCATCTTCCCGTGGTTAAAGACGAATGAGCAGTTCTTC
cdr3_aa: CAIFPWLKTNEQFF

d_call: NA
cdr3_length: 13
j_call: TRBJ1-1
v_call: TRBV12-3/TRBV12-4
clone_size: many
cdr3_nt: TGTGCCAGCGGTTGGGGGGAGAACACTGAAGCTTTCTTT
cdr3_aa: CASGWGENTEAFF

d_call: NA
cdr3_length: 13
j_call: TRBJ1-5
v_call: TRBV2
clone_size: many
cdr3_nt: TGTGCCAGCAGTGAGGACCCTACTCAGCCCCAGCATTTT
cdr3_aa: CASSEDPTQPQHF

d_call: NA
cdr3_length: 13
j_call: TRBJ2-5
v_call: TRBV29-1
clone_size: many
cdr3_nt: TGCAGCGTTGTAAGGACAGCTGAAGAGACCCAGTACTTC
cdr3_aa: CSVVRTAEETQYF

d_call: TRBD2
cdr3_length: 14
j_call: TRBJ2-5
v_call: TRBV20-1
clone_size: NA
cdr3_nt: TGCAGTGCTAGGGATGGAGCGGGAAGCGAGACCCAGTACTTC
cdr3_aa: CSARDGAGSETQYF

d_call: TRBD1
cdr3_length: 18
j_call: TRBJ2-7
v_call: TRBV24-1
clone_size: NA
cdr3_nt: TGTGCCATCACCCTGGGGGACAGGGTAGTTATTAGTAACGATGAGCAGTACTTC
cdr3_aa: CAITLGDRVVISNDEQYF

d_call: NA
cdr3_length: 15
j_call: TRBJ2-6
v_call: TRBV20-1
clone_size: many
cdr3_nt: TGCAGTGGGGCGGGGACGGAGTCTGGGGCCAACGTCCTGACTTTC
cdr3_aa: CSGAGTESGANVLTF

d_call: TRBD2
cdr3_length: 16
j_call: TRBJ2-7
v_call: TRBV20-1
clone_size: NA
cdr3_nt: TGCAGTGCCCAAAGAGGGAGGGAGGCCGACCGTTACGAGCAGTACTTC
cdr3_aa: CSAQRGREADRYEQYF

d_call: NA
cdr3_length: 15
j_call: TRBJ1-5
v_call: TRBV25-1
clone_size: NA
cdr3_nt: TGTGCCCGCAGTGAGGAGCCGGGTAGCAATCAGCCCCAGCATTTT
cdr3_aa: CARSEEPGSNQPQHF

d_call: NA
cdr3_length: 18
j_call: TRBJ2-6
v_call: TRBV19
clone_size: few
cdr3_nt: TGTGCCAGCACTCATAACTCAGGCGTCCTCTCTGGGGCCAACGTCCTGACTTTC
cdr3_aa: CASTHNSGVLSGANVLTF

d_call: NA
cdr3_length: 17
j_call: TRBJ2-2
v_call: TRBV9
clone_size: NA
cdr3_nt: TGTGCCAGCAGCGTAGCGTCGATGGACACCTACACCGGGGAGCTGTTTTTT
cdr3_aa: CASSVASMDTYTGELFF

d_call: NA
cdr3_length: 13
j_call: TRBJ1-1
v_call: TRBV6-2/TRBV6-3
clone_size: NA
cdr3_nt: TGTGCCAGCCGTTTGAGAGCGAACACTGAAGCTTTCTTT
cdr3_aa: CASRLRANTEAFF

d_call: TRBD2
cdr3_length: 16
j_call: TRBJ2-2
v_call: TRBV20-1
clone_size: NA
cdr3_nt: TGCAGTGCTAGAGAGAACGGGAGGGCCAACACCGGGGAGCTGTTTTTT
cdr3_aa: CSARENGRANTGELFF

d_call: NA
cdr3_length: 15
j_call: TRBJ2-4
v_call: TRBV11-3
clone_size: NA
cdr3_nt: TGTGCCAGCAGCGCAGGAGGGGGGGGAGGGCCCATTCAGTACTTC
cdr3_aa: CASSAGGGGGPIQYF

d_call: NA
cdr3_length: 17
j_call: TRBJ2-7
v_call: TRBV20-1
clone_size: many
cdr3_nt: TGCAGTGCTAGATTGGTCCGGGTTGGCTCGAGTGTCTACGAGCAGTACTTC
cdr3_aa: CSARLVRVGSSVYEQYF

d_call: NA
cdr3_length: 13
j_call: TRBJ1-1
v_call: TRBV11-2
clone_size: many
cdr3_nt: TGTGCCAGCAGCTTCATTATTAGGGGGATGGCTTTCTTT
cdr3_aa: CASSFIIRGMAFF

d_call: TRBD2
cdr3_length: 16
j_call: TRBJ2-5
v_call: TRBV7-8
clone_size: NA
cdr3_nt: TGTGCCAGCAGCTTCATGCCAGCGGGAGAGCAAGAGACCCAGTACTTC
cdr3_aa: CASSFMPAGEQETQYF

d_call: NA
cdr3_length: 14
j_call: TRBJ1-5
v_call: TRBV20-1
clone_size: many
cdr3_nt: TGCAGTGCTGGGCCCCGGGGGCGCAATCAGCCCCAGCATTTT
cdr3_aa: CSAGPRGRNQPQHF

d_call: NA
cdr3_length: 14
j_call: TRBJ1-4
v_call: TRBV3-1
clone_size: many
cdr3_nt: TGTGCCAGCAGCCCTAGGGGTGTGGATGAAAAACTGTTTTTT
cdr3_aa: CASSPRGVDEKLFF

d_call: TRBD1
cdr3_length: 12
j_call: TRBJ1-2
v_call: TRBV20-1
clone_size: many
cdr3_nt: TGCAGTGCTAGAGGGACAGGGACTTTATACACCTTC
cdr3_aa: CSARGTGTLYTF

d_call: NA
cdr3_length: 15
j_call: TRBJ2-1
v_call: TRBV28
clone_size: many
cdr3_nt: TGTGCCAGCAGTTTACAGCGAAGCTCCTACAATGAGCAGTTCTTC
cdr3_aa: CASSLQRSSYNEQFF

d_call: TRBD2
cdr3_length: 16
j_call: TRBJ2-1
v_call: TRBV18
clone_size: many
cdr3_nt: TGTGCCAGCTCACCACCGGATAGCGGGAGGGCCAATGAGCAGTTCTTC
cdr3_aa: CASSPPDSGRANEQFF

d_call: TRBD2
cdr3_length: 17
j_call: TRBJ2-3
v_call: TRBV25-1
clone_size: many
cdr3_nt: TGTGCCAGCAGTGAAAGTTTTGGACTAGCGGGGGAAGATACGCAGTATTTT
cdr3_aa: CASSESFGLAGEDTQYF

d_call: NA
cdr3_length: 13
j_call: TRBJ2-7
v_call: TRBV6-1
clone_size: NA
cdr3_nt: TGTGCCAGCAGGGCGGGGGCCCCCTACGAGCAGTACTTC
cdr3_aa: CASRAGAPYEQYF

d_call: NA
cdr3_length: 14
j_call: TRBJ1-1
v_call: TRBV20-1
clone_size: NA
cdr3_nt: TGCAGTGCCCGTCCACAGGGTTCGATCACTGAAGCTTTCTTT
cdr3_aa: CSARPQGSITEAFF

d_call: NA
cdr3_length: 12
j_call: TRBJ2-7
v_call: TRBV30
clone_size: many
cdr3_nt: TGTGCCTGGAGTGGACAGTTCTACGAGCAGTACTTC
cdr3_aa: CAWSGQFYEQYF

d_call: TRBD2
cdr3_length: 19
j_call: TRBJ2-3
v_call: TRBV4-1
clone_size: many
cdr3_nt: TGCGCCAGCAGCCATCCCGACTTCGCGGGAGGCCAGCTAACGGATACGCAGTATTTT
cdr3_aa: CASSHPDFAGGQLTDTQYF

d_call: NA
cdr3_length: 15
j_call: TRBJ1-1
v_call: TRBV10-3
clone_size: many
cdr3_nt: TGTGCCATCAGTGAGGGACAGCCGTCGGGGACTGAAGCTTTCTTT
cdr3_aa: CAISEGQPSGTEAFF

d_call: NA
cdr3_length: 16
j_call: TRBJ1-5
v_call: TRBV4-2
clone_size: NA
cdr3_nt: TGTGCCAGCAGCCAAGTGGACACCAAGACGAATCAGCCCCAGCATTTT
cdr3_aa: CASSQVDTKTNQPQHF

d_call: TRBD2
cdr3_length: 19
j_call: TRBJ2-3
v_call: TRBV5-1
clone_size: many
cdr3_nt: TGCGCCAGCAGCTTGTCCGGGCTAGCGGGAGCCGCGAGCACAGATACGCAGTATTTT
cdr3_aa: CASSLSGLAGAASTDTQYF

d_call: TRBD2
cdr3_length: 14
j_call: TRBJ2-3
v_call: TRBV6-1
clone_size: many
cdr3_nt: TGTGCCAGCAGCCCCGGGGGGAGCACAGATACGCAGTATTTT
cdr3_aa: CASSPGGSTDTQYF

d_call: TRBD1
cdr3_length: 13
j_call: TRBJ2-7
v_call: TRBV30
clone_size: many
cdr3_nt: TGTGCCTGGAGGGGACAGGTCCCCTACGAGCAGTACTTC
cdr3_aa: CAWRGQVPYEQYF

d_call: TRBD2
cdr3_length: 19
j_call: TRBJ2-5
v_call: TRBV10-3
clone_size: many
cdr3_nt: TGTGCCATCAGTGACCAGGGACTAGCGGGAGGGCGTAATAAAGAGACCCAGTACTTC
cdr3_aa: CAISDQGLAGGRNKETQYF

d_call: NA
cdr3_length: 14
j_call: TRBJ2-2
v_call: TRBV6-1
clone_size: NA
cdr3_nt: TGTGCCAGCTTGGTGTGGACCTTCACCGGGGAGCTGTTTTTT
cdr3_aa: CASLVWTFTGELFF

d_call: NA
cdr3_length: 12
j_call: TRBJ2-1
v_call: TRBV11-2
clone_size: NA
cdr3_nt: TGTGCCAGCATCGACGGTTACAATAAGCAGTTCTTC
cdr3_aa: CASIDGYNKQFF

d_call: TRBD2
cdr3_length: 15
j_call: TRBJ2-1
v_call: TRBV7-3
clone_size: NA
cdr3_nt: TGTGCCAGCAGCTTTAGCGGGAGGGGTTACAATGAGCAGTTCTTC
cdr3_aa: CASSFSGRGYNEQFF

d_call: TRBD1
cdr3_length: 13
j_call: TRBJ1-1
v_call: TRBV7-3
clone_size: many
cdr3_nt: TGTGCCAGCAGTTCCGCAGGGGGCACTGAAGCTTTCTTT
cdr3_aa: CASSSAGGTEAFF